The text below deals with one T cell receptor beta chain. Its target is not known. The donors were part of the validation cohort, which consisted of more than 90 subjects and was separate from the first cohort of 666 subjects. The sample is drawn from a study of cytomegalovirus exposure and HLA in healthy donors. Study-level points and caveats: Most observed TCR sequences were rare, whereas some public TCRs were detected in many donors.

The V gene's germline CDR1 is LNHDA and CDR2 SQIVND (reference sequence). The CDR3 runs 16 residues. Deletions cut 4 bases from V and 4 bases from J, with 17 bases between. Clones were sequenced by immunoSEQ multiplex PCR, and TCRdb holds only the in-frame ones, with some missing. The sample consists of tens of thousands of clones, about 94% of them appearing once. The chain recombines TRBV19 with TRBJ1-5; the D is unclear. This clonotype was obtained from a woman between 18 and 30 years old in good health and CMV-seropositive. Sequencing was performed on PBMCs. For the CDR3, the DNA is TGTGCCAGTAGTAACCTTGAGGCGGAGAATAATCAGCCCCAGCATTTT. It specifies CASSNLEAENNQPQHF.